One sample yielded the 26 T cell receptor beta chains listed below, sequenced in a study of T-cell reconstitution after alpha-beta-depleted transplantation in children listed by TCRdb under 2016. Preparation of the library involved PCR. Instrument on record: Illumina HiSeq 2500. TCR library preparation used molecular barcoding, with unique molecular identifiers applied to normalize quantification of the TCRbeta repertoire. Using fastp at Q25 and MiXCR, TCRdb reprocessed the public reads and kept productive beta chains. Entries are consolidated by CDR3 protein sequence, retaining the most common genes and DNA. The sample yields roughly 340,000 distinct CDR3 sequences; around 15% were counted once. The ten largest clones add up to just over 40% of the sample. The label giving this sample's treatment or condition can be read as: allogeneic hematopoietic cell transplantation with graft depleted of TCRalphabeta T cells and CD19 B cells.

The sample consisted of PBMCs, mostly from graft donor cells, taken 360 days after TCRalphabeta/CD19-depleted stem cell transplant. All receptors derive from a male patient under 10 years old who had a stem cell transplant for acute lymphoblastic leukemia, so the T cells may come from the graft donor.

This clonotype was seen many times. The chain couples TRBV28 to TRBJ2-1; 8 bases are a match to TRBD2. The CDR3 covers 16 residues. Germline V gene lookup returns CDR1 MDHEN and CDR2 SYDVKM. With V trimmed by 6 bases and J by 0 bases, 7 bases remained unmatched. CDR3 nucleotides: TGTGCCAGCAGCACCCTCACTAGCGGCTCCTACAATGAGCAGTTCTTC. Its protein product is CASSTLTSGSYNEQFF. The full variable domain, with the rest looked up from reference TRBV28 and TRBJ2-1, is DVKVTQSSRYLVKRTGEKVFLECVQDMDHENMFWYRQDPGLGLRLIYFSYDVKMKEKGDIPEGYSVSREKKERFSLILESASTNQTSMYLCASSTLTSGSYNEQFFGPGTRLTVL.

The V gene is TRBV12-5, the J gene TRBJ2-3; possible D gene TRBD2, 5 bases. Trimming pared 2 bases from V and 9 bases from J, leaving 9 bases between. The CDR3 sequence is 12 residues long. Germline values: CDR1 LGHNT, CDR2 FRNRAP. CDR3 region: CASGLSLATQYF. The CDR3 coding sequence is TGTGCTAGTGGTTTGTCCCTAGCCACGCAGTATTTT.

V is TRBV20-1 and J is TRBJ2-7; 7 nucleotides match TRBD1. V lost 3 bases, J lost 6 bases, and 8 bases stayed unmatched. Germline values: CDR1 DFQATT, CDR2 SNEGSKA (reference sequence). The CDR3 has 13 amino acids. Here the CDR3 DNA reads TGCAGTGCTAGCGAGACAGGGTGGGGCGAGCAGTACTTC. It yields the protein CSASETGWGEQYF.

This clonotype was observed a handful of times. The chain is built from TRBV4-1 and TRBJ2-2; TRBD1 matches at 7 bases. Germline CDR1 is MGHRA and CDR2 is YSYEKL. V was clipped by 4 bases and J by 2 bases; unmatched bases: 7. The CDR3 covers 16 residues. CDR3 nucleotide sequence: TGCGCCAGCAGCCGACCTAGGGGGCCAAACACCGGGGAGCTGTTTTTT. This codes for CASSRPRGPNTGELFF.

This clonotype was counted between two and nine times. DNA for the CDR3: TGTGCCAGCAGCCAAGGAAACCGAGCTTTGGGGGAGACCCAGTACTTC. It translates to CASSQGNRALGETQYF. The chain joins TRBV14 to TRBJ2-5; D is undetermined. The CDR3 extends over 16 amino acids. V dropped 1 base and J dropped 5 bases, with 17 bases sitting between them. Germline-derived CDR1 and CDR2 are SGHDN and FVKESK. The full variable domain, rest sourced from reference TRBV14 and TRBJ2-5, is EAGVTQFPSHSVIEKGQTVTLRCDPISGHDNLYWYRRVMGKEIKFLLHFVKESKQDESGMPNNRFLAERTGGTYSTLKVQPAELEDSGVYFCASSQGNRALGETQYFGPGTRLLVL.

This chain links TRBV5-1 with TRBJ2-1, with 15 bases that match TRBD2. The CDR3 runs to 20 residues. Germline trimming cut 4 bases from V and 0 bases from J; bases unmatched to any gene: 11. Germline V lookup: CDR1 SGHRS, CDR2 YFSETQ. The CDR3 DNA is TGCGCCAGCAGCCCCTCGGGACTAGCGGGAGGCCTCTACTCCTACAATGAGCAGTTCTTC. It translates to CASSPSGLAGGLYSYNEQFF.

The chain joins TRBV7-2 to TRBJ2-1; 7 bases align to TRBD2. This CDR3 contains 16 residues. Germline CDR1 is SGHTA and CDR2 is FQGNSA. The trim removed 2 bases at V and 0 bases at J, leaving 4 bases unmatched. CDR3 region: CASSLRGGSSYNEQFF. CDR3 DNA: TGTGCCAGCAGCTTACGCGGCGGGAGCTCCTACAATGAGCAGTTCTTC.

This clonotype was picked up one time. The genes are TRBV6-2 or TRBV6-3 and TRBJ2-1; D remains ambiguous. Germline V CDR1 and CDR2: MNHEY, SVGEGT. V was trimmed by 5 bases and J by 4 bases, leaving 18 bases between them. CDR3 length equals 16 residues. CDR3 DNA sequence: TGTGCCAGCAGTACTGACGGCCATCCTCGATACAATGAGCAGTTCTTC. Protein: CASSTDGHPRYNEQFF.

The gene calls are TRBV9 and TRBJ2-1, with 8 bases aligning to TRBD2. Germline loops: CDR1 SGDLS, CDR2 YYNGEE. This CDR3 has 16 amino acids. J gave up 3 bases and V 0 bases, and 5 bases lay outside the gene matches. CDR3 amino acids: CASSVAPGLGYNEQFF. CDR3 coding DNA: TGTGCCAGCAGCGTAGCTCCGGGACTAGGCTACAATGAGCAGTTCTTC.

This clonotype was seen repeatedly, ten times or more. This sequence joins TRBV5-6 and TRBJ2-3; D gene unclear. Germline CDR1 and CDR2: SGHDT and YYEEEE. This CDR3 spans 13 amino acids. Trimming stripped 3 bases from V and 0 bases from J, with 5 bases between. The DNA of the CDR3 is TGTGCCAGCAGCTATGGTAGCACAGATACGCAGTATTTT. Its protein is CASSYGSTDTQYF.

This clonotype was observed a few times. The chain links TRBV20-1 to TRBJ2-5, with a possible D match to TRBD2 (5 bases). This CDR3 has 14 residues. V was trimmed by 6 bases and J by 5 bases, leaving 19 bases between them. Germline values: CDR1 DFQATT, CDR2 SNEGSKA (reference sequence). The CDR3 DNA is TGCAGTGCAGAGGGTGAGGGCAGGTGGGAGACCCAGTACTTC. Encoded protein: CSAEGEGRWETQYF.

The chain joins TRBV4-3 to TRBJ2-7; D unclear. Germline V gene lookup returns CDR1 LGHNA and CDR2 YSLEER. The CDR3 sequence is 15 residues long. V was shortened by 0 bases and J by 0 bases, with 9 bases between the two germline ends. The CDR3 bases are TGCGCCAGCAGCCAAGAAATCACAAGCTCCTACGAGCAGTACTTC. Its translation is CASSQEITSSYEQYF.

Only a few counts were recorded for this clonotype. V gene TRBV4-1 combines with J gene TRBJ2-3; D ambiguous. CDR3 size: 18 residues. V was pared by 0 bases and J by 0 bases, with 16 bases between. Germline V lookup: CDR1 MGHRA, CDR2 YSYEKL. The CDR3 nucleotides read TGCGCCAGCAGCCAAGAAGTAGGAAGTTGGTTCAGCACAGATACGCAGTATTTT. As protein: CASSQEVGSWFSTDTQYF.

CDR3 in amino acids: CASSLVGDRVWSANTGELFF. CDR3 coding DNA: TGTGCCAGCAGCCTAGTAGGGGACAGGGTTTGGTCCGCGAACACCGGGGAGCTGTTTTTT. The chain couples TRBV7-8 to TRBJ2-2; 9 bases agree with TRBD1. The CDR3 runs 20 residues. V trimming: 5 bases; J trimming: 0 bases; junction bases outside the gene matches: 16. Germline loops: CDR1 SGHVS, CDR2 FQNEAQ.

This clonotype was seen ten or more times. This rearrangement joins TRBV6-5 to TRBJ2-1, with a possible D match to TRBD2 (6 bases). From germline, CDR1 is MNHEY and CDR2 SVGAGI. This CDR3 contains 11 residues. Trimming took off 6 bases at V and 9 bases at J, with 9 bases between the two ends. This CDR3 is CASSWGGEQFF. CDR3 nucleotides: TGTGCCAGCAGCTGGGGAGGTGAGCAGTTCTTC.

The V and J genes are TRBV27 and TRBJ1-1; D ambiguous. Germline-derived CDR1 and CDR2 are MNHEY and SMNVEV (reference sequence). This CDR3 has 15 residues. V shed 3 bases and J shed 4 bases, with 15 bases lying between them. The CDR3 DNA follows: TGTGCCAGCAGTTTCCTAGACATGGCGATCACTGAAGCTTTCTTT. Amino acid sequence: CASSFLDMAITEAFF.

Only a few counts were recorded for this clonotype. The chain is built from TRBV7-2 and TRBJ2-3; 7 positions agree with TRBD2. The germline V gene has CDR1 SGHTA and CDR2 FQGNSA. This CDR3 has 15 amino acids. Trimming took 1 base from V and 6 from J; bases not matched to a gene: 7. The CDR3 DNA sequence: TGTGCCAGCAGCTTAGGTCTAGCGGAGGGGGATACGCAGTATTTT. Amino acid sequence: CASSLGLAEGDTQYF.

The CDR3 loop reads CSARDSLAGSSYNEQFF. CDR3 sequence (DNA): TGCAGTGCTAGAGATAGCCTAGCGGGGAGCTCCTACAATGAGCAGTTCTTC. This chain uses TRBV20-1 with TRBJ2-1; 9 nucleotides match TRBD2. The CDR3 contains 17 residues. The V and J ends lost 0 bases and 0 bases, in that order; junction bases with no gene match: 6. Germline CDR1 and CDR2: DFQATT and SNEGSKA (reference sequence).

In its sample, this clonotype was seen a few times. V and J are TRBV29-1 and TRBJ1-5, with D uncertain. CDR1 and CDR2 (germline): SQVTM, ANQGSEA. V dropped 5 bases and J dropped 11 bases, with 16 bases sitting between them. The CDR3 is 12 residues long. For the CDR3, the DNA is TGCAGCGTTAAGGACCGCCGGGCGTCCCAGCATTTT. It encodes CSVKDRRASQHF.

The rearrangement uses TRBV5-5 and TRBJ2-3; D remains ambiguous. V was trimmed by 0 bases and J by 3 bases, leaving 8 bases between them. The germline V gene encodes CDR1 SGHKS and CDR2 YYEKEE (reference sequence). The CDR3 length is 14 residues. CDR3 in DNA: TGTGCCAGCAGCTTGGAGTTGTCAACAGATACGCAGTATTTT. It yields the protein CASSLELSTDTQYF. Drawing the rest from reference TRBV5-5 and TRBJ2-3, the complete variable domain is DAGVTQSPTHLIKTRGQQVTLRCSPISGHKSVSWYQQVLGQGPQFIFQYYEKEERGRGNFPDRFSARQFPNYSSELNVNALLLGDSALYLCASSLELSTDTQYFGPGTRLTVL.

The chain links TRBV5-5 to TRBJ2-1; 10 positions match TRBD2. Trimming cost V 0 bases and J 3 bases; bases outside gene matches: 6. The CDR3 runs to 17 residues. Germline lookup yields CDR1 SGHKS and CDR2 YYEKEE (reference sequence). CDR3 in DNA: TGTGCCAGCAGCTTGGGGGTAGCGGGAGGTTACTACAATGAGCAGTTCTTC. It codes for CASSLGVAGGYYNEQFF.

This clonotype has ten or more counts. The CDR3: CASSFPHRGLYNEQFF. The DNA of the CDR3 is TGCGCCAGCAGCTTTCCTCACAGGGGCCTTTACAATGAGCAGTTCTTC. The rearrangement links TRBV5-1 to TRBJ2-1; 7 bases agree with TRBD1. CDR3 length: 16 amino acids. V lost 2 bases and J lost 4; bases outside the gene matches: 9. Germline values: CDR1 SGHRS, CDR2 YFSETQ.

This clonotype was counted only a few times. This chain joins TRBV20-1 and TRBJ2-1; D possibly corresponds to TRBD2 (5 bases). CDR3 size: 10 residues. The germline V and J ends were trimmed by 6 bases and 7 bases, with 7 bases remaining between them. Germline V gene data show CDR1 as DFQATT and CDR2 as SNEGSKA (reference sequence). Here the CDR3 DNA reads TGCAGTGCGAGGGAGAATGAGCAGTTCTTC. Protein product: CSARENEQFF.

A remark on this clonotype: Its ends do not fully match the called genes, so a read error is possible. This sequence joins TRBV6-1 and TRBJ1-1; D possibly corresponds to TRBD1 (6 bases). This CDR3 is 13 amino acids long. From germline, CDR1 is MNHNS and CDR2 SASEGT. The CDR3 sequence: CSSRIQGSTEAFF. In DNA, the CDR3 is TGTTCCAGCAGGATCCAGGGGAGCACTGAAGCTTTCTTT.

This chain uses TRBV7-2 with TRBJ2-7; TRBD2 agrees at 7 bases. Trimming at V came to 4 bases and at J to 7 bases, leaving 10 bases not matched to a gene. CDR3 length: 14 residues. The germline gives CDR1 SGHTA, CDR2 FQGNSA. CDR3 DNA: TGTGCCAGCAGCTCCGTGGCGGGAGTAGGAGAGCAGTACTTC. Amino acid sequence: CASSSVAGVGEQYF.

In nucleotides, the CDR3 is TGTGCCAGCAGCCAAGATGGGCAGGGACACTATGGCTACACCTTC. This translates into CASSQDGQGHYGYTF. The chain joins TRBV4-2 to TRBJ1-2; possibly TRBD1 for D (5 bases). The CDR3 has 15 amino acids. The germline V gene encodes CDR1 LGHNA and CDR2 YNFKEQ. V shed 0 bases and J shed 3 bases, with 11 bases lying between them.